This T cell receptor (beta chain) was captured in a study of blood T cell repertoires in COVID-19. Turning to the study itself: Material from acute and convalescent COVID-19 was sourced from the United States, Italy and Spain. Nucleic acid was either cDNA or gDNA, and it came from T cells, B-cell-depleted T cells, or PBMCs.

The CDR3 loop spans 14 amino acids. Deletions cut 7 bases from V and 4 bases from J, with 16 bases between. Germline V gene data show CDR1 as LNHDA and CDR2 as SQIVND (reference sequence). Methods used by the authors: Amplifying reference gene primers gave estimates of nucleated cell counts. Repertoires were generated with immunoSEQ multiplex PCR, while TCRdb's copy carries only in-frame clones and drops some. From that table come the V and J calls and clone size; the DNA was used to work out D and trimming. The sample holds about 90,000 clones, over 70% seen once. The sequence derives from a man older than 75 with active or convalescent COVID-19. The source material was peripheral blood. The chain carries TRBV19 and TRBJ1-2, with a possible D match to TRBD1 (6 bases). CDR3 region: CASILSGTSYGYTF. The DNA of the CDR3 is TGTGCCAGTATCCTCTCCGGGACAAGCTATGGCTACACCTTC. The variable domain in full, with the rest retrieved from reference TRBV19 and TRBJ1-2, is DGGITQSPKYLFRKEGQNVTLSCEQNLNHDAMYWYRQDPGQGLRLIYYSQIVNDFQKGDIAEGYSVSREKKESFPLTVTSAQKNPTAFYLCASILSGTSYGYTFGSGTRLTVV.